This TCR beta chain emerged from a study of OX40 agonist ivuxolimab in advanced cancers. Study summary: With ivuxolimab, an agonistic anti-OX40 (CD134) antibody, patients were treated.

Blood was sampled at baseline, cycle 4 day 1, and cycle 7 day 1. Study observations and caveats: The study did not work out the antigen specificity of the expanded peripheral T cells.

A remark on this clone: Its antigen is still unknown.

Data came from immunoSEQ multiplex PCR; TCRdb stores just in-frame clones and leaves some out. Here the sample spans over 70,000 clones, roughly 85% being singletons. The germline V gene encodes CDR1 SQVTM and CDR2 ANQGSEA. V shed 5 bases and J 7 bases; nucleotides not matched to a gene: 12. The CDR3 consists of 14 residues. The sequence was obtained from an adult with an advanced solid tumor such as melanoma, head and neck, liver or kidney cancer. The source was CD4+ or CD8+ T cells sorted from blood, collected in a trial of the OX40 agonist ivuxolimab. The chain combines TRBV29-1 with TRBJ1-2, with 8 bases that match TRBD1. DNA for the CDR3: TGCAGCGTTACCTACGGGCAGGGGGCGAGTGGCTACACCTTC. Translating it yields CSVTYGQGASGYTF.